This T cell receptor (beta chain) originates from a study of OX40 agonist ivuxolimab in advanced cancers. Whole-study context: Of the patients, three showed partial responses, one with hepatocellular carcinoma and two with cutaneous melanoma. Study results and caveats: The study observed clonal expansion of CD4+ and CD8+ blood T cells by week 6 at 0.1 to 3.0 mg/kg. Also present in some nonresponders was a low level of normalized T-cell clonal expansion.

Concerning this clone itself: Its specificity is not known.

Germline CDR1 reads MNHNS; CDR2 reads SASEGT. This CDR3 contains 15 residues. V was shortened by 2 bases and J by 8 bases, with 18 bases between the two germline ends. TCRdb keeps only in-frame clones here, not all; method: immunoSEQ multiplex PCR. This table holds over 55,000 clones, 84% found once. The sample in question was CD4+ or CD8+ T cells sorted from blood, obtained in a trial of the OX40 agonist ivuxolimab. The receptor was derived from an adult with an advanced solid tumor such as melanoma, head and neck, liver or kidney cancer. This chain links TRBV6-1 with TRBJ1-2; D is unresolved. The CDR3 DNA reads TGTGCCAGCAGTGAAATCCTCAGCCTCGCTGACGGCTACACCTTC. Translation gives CASSEILSLADGYTF.